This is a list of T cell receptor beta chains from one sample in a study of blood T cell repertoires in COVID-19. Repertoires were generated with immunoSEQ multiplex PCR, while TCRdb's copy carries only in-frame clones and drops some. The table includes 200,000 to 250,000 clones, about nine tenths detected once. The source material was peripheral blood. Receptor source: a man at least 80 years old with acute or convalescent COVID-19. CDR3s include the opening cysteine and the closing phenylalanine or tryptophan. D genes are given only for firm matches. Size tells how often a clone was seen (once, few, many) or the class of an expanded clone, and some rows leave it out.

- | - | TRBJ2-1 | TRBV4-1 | TGCGCCAGCAGCCCCCAGATGCAGGCCAATGAGCAGTTCTTC | CASSPQMQANEQFF
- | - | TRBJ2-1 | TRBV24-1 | TGTGCCACCAGTGGCTCTGGACAGAAGACGAATAATGAGCAGTTCTTC | CATSGSGQKTNNEQFF
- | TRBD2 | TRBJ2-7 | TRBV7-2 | TGTGCCAGCAGATTTAGCGGGAGTGACTCCTACGAGCAGTACTTC | CASRFSGSDSYEQYF
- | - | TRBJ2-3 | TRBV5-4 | TGTGCCAGCAGCCCCATCGAGGGAGGAGATACGCAGTATTTT | CASSPIEGGDTQYF
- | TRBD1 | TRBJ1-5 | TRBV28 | TGTGCCAGCAGACAGGGGGGCCGAAATAGCAATCAGCCCCAGCATTTT | CASRQGGRNSNQPQHF
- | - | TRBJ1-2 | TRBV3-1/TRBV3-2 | TGTGCCAGCAGCCCCGGGCAGGGCTATGGCTACACCTTC | CASSPGQGYGYTF
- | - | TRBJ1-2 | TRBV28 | TGTGCCAGCAGTTCAGCAGGGGCGTTCGTCTATGGCTACACCTTC | CASSSAGAFVYGYTF
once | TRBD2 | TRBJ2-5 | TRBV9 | TGTGCCAGCAGCCAGGGGAGCGGGAGCCAAGAGACCCAGTACTTC | CASSQGSGSQETQYF
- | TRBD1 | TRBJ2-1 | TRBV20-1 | TGCAGTGCCGGACAGGATGAGCAGTTCTTC | CSAGQDEQFF
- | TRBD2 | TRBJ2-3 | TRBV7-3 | TGTGCCAGCGCGACTAGCGAGGGGAATACGCAGTATTTT | CASATSEGNTQYF
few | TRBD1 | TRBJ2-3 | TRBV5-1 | TGCGCCAGCAGGAAAAACAGGGGGCAAGCAGATACGCAGTATTTT | CASRKNRGQADTQYF
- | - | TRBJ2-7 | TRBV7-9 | TGTGCCAGCAGCTTAGTGAGCTACGAGCAGTACTTC | CASSLVSYEQYF
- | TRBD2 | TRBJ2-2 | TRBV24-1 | TGTGCCACCAGCCAGGCGCGGGGGGCTGACGGGGAGCTGTTTTTT | CATSQARGADGELFF
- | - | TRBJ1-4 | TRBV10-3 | TGTGCCATCAGTCTCGGGGGCGGGAGTAATGAAAAACTGTTTTTT | CAISLGGGSNEKLFF
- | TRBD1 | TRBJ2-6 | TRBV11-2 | TGTGCCAGCAGCTTTATGGGACAGGGGGCTCCATCAGGGGCCAACGTCCTGACTTTC | CASSFMGQGAPSGANVLTF
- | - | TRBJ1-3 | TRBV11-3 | TGTGCCAGCAGCTTAGTGGCGGCTGGAAACACCATATATTTT | CASSLVAAGNTIYF
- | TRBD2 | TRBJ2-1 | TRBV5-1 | TGCGCCAGCAGCTTGCTAGCGGGAGATTACGATGAGCAGTTCTTC | CASSLLAGDYDEQFF
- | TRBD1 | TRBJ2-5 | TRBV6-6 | TGTGCCAGCAGTACCGGACAGGGAGAAAAGACCCAGTACTTC | CASSTGQGEKTQYF
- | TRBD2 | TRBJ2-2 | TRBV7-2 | TGTGCCAGCAGGCCCGGACTAGCGCCGAACACCGGGGAGCTGTTTTTT | CASRPGLAPNTGELFF
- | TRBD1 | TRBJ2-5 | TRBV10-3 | TGTGCCACAAGGGGGGCGACAGGGGGCCCAGGGGAGACCCAGTACTTC | CATRGATGGPGETQYF
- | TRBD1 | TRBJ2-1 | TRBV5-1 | TGCGCCAGCAGTTTAGATGTCGGGACAGGTCTCAATGAGCAGTTCTTC | CASSLDVGTGLNEQFF
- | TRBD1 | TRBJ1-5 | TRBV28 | TGTGCCAGCAGCCCGGACAGGCGCAATCAGCCCCAGCATTTT | CASSPDRRNQPQHF
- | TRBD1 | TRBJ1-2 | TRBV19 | TGTGCCAGTAGTGTAACGGGACAGGGACTCTCTGGCTACACCTTC | CASSVTGQGLSGYTF
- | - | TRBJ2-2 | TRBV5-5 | TGTGCCAGCAGCTTAGGGAACCCACGGGGCACCGGGGAGCTGTTTTTT | CASSLGNPRGTGELFF
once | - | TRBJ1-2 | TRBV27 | TGTGCCAGCAGTTTGTCCGGAGCCTATGGCTACACCTTC | CASSLSGAYGYTF
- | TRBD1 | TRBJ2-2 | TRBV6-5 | TGTGCCAGCAGTTCACAGGGGGCGAGCACCGGGGAGCTGTTTTTT | CASSSQGASTGELFF
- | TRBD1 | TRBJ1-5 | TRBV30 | TGTGCCTGGAGCGGACAGGGAAATCAGCCCCAGCATTTT | CAWSGQGNQPQHF